This T cell receptor (beta chain) emerged from a study of cytomegalovirus exposure and HLA in healthy donors. Overall study: There were tens of millions of unique TCRs (from HLA-typed donors) in an early data release. Study outcomes and limitations: Investigators reported around 150 TCR beta chains as tied to cytomegalovirus. In a later analysis, specific HLA alleles were associated with 15,000 to 20,000 TCR beta sequences at a 0.05 false discovery rate.

To note about this clone: Its antigen is unknown.

Researchers ran the PCR with 60 Vbeta and 13 Jbeta primers. TCRdb's table, derived via immunoSEQ multiplex PCR, lists solely in-frame clones and lacks some. In the table there are about 150,000 clones, more than 75% of which are singletons. The germline gives CDR1 SGHNT, CDR2 YYREEE (reference sequence). CDR3 size: 13 residues. Deletions cut 5 bases from V and 0 bases from J, with 6 bases between. The TCR originated in a woman aged 40 to 50 in good health and CMV-seropositive. The V gene is TRBV5-4, the J gene TRBJ2-1, with a tentative D call TRBD2 (5 bases). Sequencing was carried out using PBMCs. Here the CDR3 reads CASRGSSYNEQFF. The CDR3 DNA is TGTGCCAGCAGGGGGAGCTCCTACAATGAGCAGTTCTTC.